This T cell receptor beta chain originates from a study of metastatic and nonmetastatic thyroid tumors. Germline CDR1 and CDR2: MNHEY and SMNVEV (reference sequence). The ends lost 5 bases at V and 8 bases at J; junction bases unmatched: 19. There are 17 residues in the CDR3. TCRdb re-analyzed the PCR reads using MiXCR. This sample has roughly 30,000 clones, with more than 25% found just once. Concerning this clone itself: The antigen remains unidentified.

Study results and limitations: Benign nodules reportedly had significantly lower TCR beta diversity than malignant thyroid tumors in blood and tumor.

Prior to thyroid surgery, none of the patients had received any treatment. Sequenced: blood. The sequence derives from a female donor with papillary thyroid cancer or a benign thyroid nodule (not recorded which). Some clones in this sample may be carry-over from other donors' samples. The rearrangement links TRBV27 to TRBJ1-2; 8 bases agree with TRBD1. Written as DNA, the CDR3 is TGTGCCAGCAGTCCGCTCACAGGACAGGGAAAATCAGGGGGCTACACCTTC. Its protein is CASSPLTGQGKSGGYTF.